This T cell receptor beta chain was sequenced during a study of PD-L1 blockade in urothelial cancer. Study at large: The patients first took atezolizumab around 2014, receiving 1,200 mg intravenously every 3 weeks. Researchers looked at the blood 3 weeks (second dose) and 6 weeks after treatment began. Regarding the study as a whole: More expansion of tumor-associated blood clones, seen at 3 weeks, marked durable-benefit patients.

Spiking of synthetic TCR analog templates was performed in each PCR. Using immunoSEQ multiplex PCR, the repertoire was profiled, and TCRdb retains in-frame clones only, with some absent. This table holds around 38,000 clones, less than 90% found once. Points on this clone: The antigen is unknown.

Specified time point: peripheral blood 6 weeks after treatment start. Germline V gives CDR1 SQVTM, CDR2 ANQGSEA. CDR3 size: 15 residues. Trimming stripped 3 bases from V and 5 bases from J, with 16 bases between. The starting material was PBMCs, obtained around atezolizumab (anti-PD-L1) treatment. The chain has TRBV29-1 and TRBJ2-2; weak D call: TRBD2 (7 bases). This clonotype was sampled from a man in his 60s with urothelial cancer. CDR3: CSVDLRRGATGELFF. CDR3 bases: TGCAGCGTTGATCTTCGTCGGGGGGCGACCGGGGAGCTGTTTTTT.